The following is a T cell receptor (beta chain) sequence with its context. No cognate antigen has been identified for it. The input lacks base qualities; no much larger clone sits a single base away. The ViraFEST assay stimulated PBMC with viral peptide pools and then used TCR sequencing to identify antigen-specific CD4+ T cell clonotypes by expansion. After 10 days of culture, CD4+ T cells were isolated with the EasySep CD4+ T cell isolation kit. Each participant received two doses of an mRNA SARS-CoV-2 vaccine, either BNT162b2 or mRNA-1273. None of the healthy vaccine recipients had a prior SARS-CoV-2 infection, which was confirmed by nucleocapsid antibody tests that came back negative both before and after vaccination. Each well held over 1.5 million PBMC cultured in IMDM containing roughly 5.1% human AB serum, 9 to 10 IU/ml IL-2 and gentamicin, along with approximately 10 ug/ml peptides. Half of the culture medium was replaced with fresh IL-2-containing medium on days 3 and 7. Unless otherwise noted, each peptide stimulation condition was cultured in triplicate wells. PBMC were separated from whole blood using Ficoll-Paque Plus gradient centrifugation and were then either cryopreserved at -140C or used fresh. Overlapping peptide pools spanned the spike proteins of SARS-CoV-2 and the common cold coronaviruses HCoV-NL63, HCoV-OC43 and HCoV-229E. The QIAamp micro DNA kit was used to extract genomic DNA from the cultured CD4+ T cells.

This entry comes from a study of vaccination effects on CD4 cells after COVID-19 (dated by TCRdb to between 2022 and 2023). About the study as a whole: Across the study, the median time from the second dose to post-vaccine sampling was 72 days (range 14 to 241). In both COVID-19 convalescent patients and infection-naive vaccine recipients, the study compared SARS-CoV-2 spike-specific CD4+ TCR repertoires from before mRNA vaccination with those from after it. The full study included over 8 COVID-19 convalescent patients and several SARS-CoV-2-naive healthy vaccine recipients. In the study, cultures from other donors were sequenced using the Oncomine TCR Beta short-read assay on an Illumina iSeq 100.

Study-wide findings and limitations: Among healthy vaccine recipients, nearly all vaccine-induced clones were SARS-CoV-2 mono-reactive, and just 1 of 255 was cross-reactive with common cold coronaviruses. Marked clonal contraction was observed in both infection-induced and vaccine-induced clones at late post-vaccination timepoints, consistent with waning T cell responses. Only a small number of convalescent patients were included, and no early post-infection timepoints were available, which limited the study.

Clipping removes 1 base from V and 5 bases from J, with 9 as the unmatched junction base count. Reading from cysteine to phenylalanine, the CDR3 counts 17 amino acids. Only the CDR3 portion is preserved as DNA: 51 bases, with reading frame beginning at the first base. From a lookup of the germline V gene, CDR1 and CDR2 are MGHRA and YSYEKL. Receptor libraries were prepared by the immunoSEQ multiplex PCR assay. TCR beta CDR3 sequencing was performed on DNA from the cultured, isolated CD4+ T cells. The study's processing was this. Non-productive TCR sequences were removed, reads were trimmed to the CDR3 region, and CDR3s of at least 7 amino acids were retained. Antigen-specific clonotypes were identified with the MANAFEST web app by comparing expansion in peptide wells against reference cultures. To count as positive, a clone had to show expansion at FDR<0.05 compared with the reference and with all other wells, an odds ratio above 5, and a frequency above 0.1% in two replicate wells. A clonotype was called cross-reactive if it was significantly expanded both in SARS-CoV-2 spike wells and in at least one common cold coronavirus spike condition. CDR3 similarity was assessed by Levenshtein distance using the stringdist R package, and unrooted trees were constructed with ape in R 3.6.1. Not all clones reach the TCRdb copy of this immuneACCESS table, which keeps in-frame sequences only. Checked studies attribute under half of the gap to unresolved V genes and leave the rest unexplained. V and J calls and clone size are given by that table; D and trimming were obtained from the DNA. The sample table holds some 17,000 clones, of which under 70% were seen once. 9% of the sample goes to the ten largest clones.

The TCR comes from a human donor who received a COVID-19 vaccine. This chain is built from TRBV4-1 and TRBJ2-3; TRBD1 fits 10 bases in the junction. Material: CD4+ T cells from PBMCs cultured with SARS-CoV-2 spike peptides, obtained after COVID-19 vaccination. Interpreted using the paper, the cell subset or site label stands for: SARS-CoV-2 spike overlapping peptide pool stimulation. This receptor carries the CDR3 CASSQVGRDRGGDTQYF. The DNA sequence is given as TGCGCCAGCAGCCAAGTGGGCCGGGACAGGGGAGGAGATACGCAGTATTTT.